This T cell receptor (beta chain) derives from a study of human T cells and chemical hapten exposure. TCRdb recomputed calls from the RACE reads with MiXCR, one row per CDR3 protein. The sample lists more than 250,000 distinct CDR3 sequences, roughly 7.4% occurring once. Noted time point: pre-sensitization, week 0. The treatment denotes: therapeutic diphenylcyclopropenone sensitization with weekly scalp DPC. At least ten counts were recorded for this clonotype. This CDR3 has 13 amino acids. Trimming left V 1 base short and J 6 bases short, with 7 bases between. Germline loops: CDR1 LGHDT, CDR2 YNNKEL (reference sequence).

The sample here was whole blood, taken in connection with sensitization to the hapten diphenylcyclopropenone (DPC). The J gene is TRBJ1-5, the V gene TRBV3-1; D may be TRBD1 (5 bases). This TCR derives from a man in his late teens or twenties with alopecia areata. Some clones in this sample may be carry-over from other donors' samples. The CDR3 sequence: CASSQGGGQPQHF. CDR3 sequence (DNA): TGTGCCAGCAGCCAAGGTGGGGGTCAGCCCCAGCATTTT.